This T cell receptor beta chain came from a study of cytomegalovirus exposure and HLA in healthy donors. PCR was performed using 60 Vbeta and 13 Jbeta primers. Profiling relied on immunoSEQ multiplex PCR, and the TCRdb table lists in-frame clones only, not all of them. The profile covers around 140,000 clones, with approximately 8.9% appearing a single time and about 6.7% taken by the ten largest. Germline-derived CDR1 and CDR2 are LGHNT and FRNRAP. V shed 6 bases, J shed 5 bases, and the junction held 8 bases outside the gene matches. This CDR3 is 14 amino acids long. The specimen sequenced was PBMCs. The chain links TRBV12-5 to TRBJ2-7; 9 bases map to TRBD1. The TCR originated in a woman aged 40-49 years in good health and CMV-seropositive. The CDR3: CASGPGTGWNEQYF. The CDR3 DNA reads TGTGCTAGTGGCCCCGGGACAGGGTGGAACGAGCAGTACTTC. Complete variable domain (other parts from reference TRBV12-5 and TRBJ2-7): DARVTQTPRHKVTEMGQEVTMRCQPILGHNTVFWYRQTMMQGLELLAYFRNRAPLDDSGMPKDRFSAEMPDATLATLKIQPSEPRDSAVYFCASGPGTGWNEQYFGPGTRLTVT.